The 18 T cell receptor beta chains listed next were all sequenced from one sample in a study of beta chain features in type 1 diabetes. Study-level points and caveats: The study found moderately but significantly shorter TCRB CDR3s in all four CD4+ subsets of Type 1 diabetes patients.

These TCRs are of unknown antigen specificity. Expressed TCRB transcripts were sequenced, since all the RNA that had been isolated was reverse transcribed. Using immunoSEQ multiplex PCR, the repertoire was profiled, and TCRdb retains in-frame clones only, with some absent. The sample records a few hundred thousand clones, approximately 13% being singletons. Sequencing was carried out using naive CD4+ T cells from blood. These receptors were obtained from a woman aged 18 to 35 with type 1 diabetes.

This sequence joins TRBV5-1 and TRBJ2-5; 7 bases line up with TRBD2. Germline V lookup: CDR1 SGHRS, CDR2 YFSETQ. Trimming at V came to 0 bases and at J to 4 bases, leaving 6 bases not matched to a gene. The CDR3 length is 15 residues. The CDR3 sequence is CASSLDGTGGETQYF. Written as DNA, the CDR3 is TGCGCCAGCAGCTTGGACGGGACGGGGGGAGAGACCCAGTACTTC.

The CDR3 region is CASGTGASTDTQYF. DNA of the CDR3: TGCGCCAGCGGGACAGGGGCCAGCACAGATACGCAGTATTTT. The chain links TRBV5-1 to TRBJ2-3; TRBD1 agrees at 10 bases. CDR3 length: 14 amino acids. Germline loops: CDR1 SGHRS, CDR2 YFSETQ. V shed 7 bases and J 0 bases; nucleotides not matched to a gene: 2.

The sample holds a few counts of this clone. The rearrangement joins TRBV9 to TRBJ1-1; unclear D gene. V lost 0 bases and J lost 8, with 11 bases in between. The CDR3 consists of 13 residues. The V gene's germline CDR1 is SGDLS and CDR2 YYNGEE. The CDR3 reads CASSVAIGPEAFF. CDR3 DNA sequence: TGTGCCAGCAGCGTAGCAATTGGGCCAGAAGCTTTCTTT.

This clone has more than one count but fewer than ten. The V call is TRBV9, the J call TRBJ2-1, with unresolved D. V lost 1 base to trimming and J lost 7 bases, with 21 bases between them. CDR1 and CDR2 from the germline V gene are SGDLS and YYNGEE. CDR3 length equals 17 residues. DNA of the CDR3: TGTGCCAGCAGCGTATCCCACACCAGCGCACACCTAAATGAGCAGTTCTTC. Residues: CASSVSHTSAHLNEQFF.

The chain combines TRBV2 with TRBJ2-1; 10 bases line up with TRBD2. Trimming removed 7 bases from V and 3 bases from J; junction bases left unmatched: 6. This CDR3 has 15 residues. The germline V gene encodes CDR1 SNHLY and CDR2 FYNNEI. The CDR3 loop is CASKSSGSLYNEQFF. The CDR3 region has the DNA TGTGCCAGCAAATCTAGCGGGAGCCTCTACAATGAGCAGTTCTTC.

This chain uses TRBV7-2 with TRBJ1-5, with D unresolved. CDR3 length: 12 amino acids. V dropped 1 base and J dropped 7 bases, with 5 bases sitting between them. Germline-derived CDR1 and CDR2 are SGHTA and FQGNSA. In DNA form, the CDR3 reads TGTGCCAGCAGCTTAGTGGGCCAGCCCCAGCATTTT. Residues: CASSLVGQPQHF. Complete variable domain (other parts from reference TRBV7-2 and TRBJ1-5): GAGVSQSPSNKVTEKGKDVELRCDPISGHTALYWYRQSLGQGLEFLIYFQGNSAPDKSGLPSDRFSAERTGGSVSTLTIQRTQQEDSAVYLCASSLVGQPQHFGDGTRLSIL.

This clone was seen a handful of times. The chain employs TRBV5-1 and TRBJ2-7; 12 bases are shared with TRBD2. Unmatched junction bases numbered 7, after V lost 0 bases and J lost 6 bases. Germline CDR1 is SGHRS and CDR2 is YFSETQ. This CDR3 comprises 16 residues. The CDR3 reads CASSLASGRAGGEQYV. The DNA of the CDR3 is TGCGCCAGCAGCTTGGCTAGCGGGAGGGCCGGGGGCGAGCAGTACGTC.

The rearrangement joins TRBV28 to TRBJ1-2; D gene ambiguous. The V and J ends lost 6 bases and 4 bases respectively, with 12 bases between them. CDR1 is MDHEN, CDR2 SYDVKM, per germline. The CDR3 spans 13 residues. As DNA, the CDR3 is TGTGCCAGCAGCAGGCAGAACCCCTATGGCTACACCTTC. Protein: CASSRQNPYGYTF.

This clone has a handful of counts. The chain carries TRBV4-2 and TRBJ1-1; D is undetermined. Per the germline V gene, CDR1 is LGHNA and CDR2 is YNFKEQ. The CDR3 sequence is 13 residues long. V lost 3 bases and J 6 bases, leaving 11 bases between the germline ends. The CDR3 sequence: CASSQTGLAEAFF. Written as DNA, the CDR3 is TGTGCCAGCAGCCAGACGGGGTTGGCTGAAGCTTTCTTT.

The chain is built from TRBV5-6 and TRBJ2-7; 9 bases map to TRBD1. Germline V lookup: CDR1 SGHDT, CDR2 YYEEEE. CDR3 length equals 15 residues. V trimming: 5 bases; J trimming: 6 bases; junction bases outside the gene matches: 12. DNA of the CDR3: TGTGCCAGCAGGGTTGGGCCGGGACAGGGTTCCGAGCAGTACTTC. Translated: CASRVGPGQGSEQYF.

V and J are TRBV5-1 and TRBJ2-3; 11 bases fit TRBD2. CDR3 length: 14 residues. V shed 5 bases, J shed 5 bases, and the junction held 4 bases outside the gene matches. The germline CDR1 and CDR2 sequences are SGHRS and YFSETQ. CDR3 region: CASSTGTSGDTQYF. The CDR3 DNA reads TGCGCCAGCAGTACCGGGACTAGCGGAGATACGCAGTATTTT. The full variable domain, with the rest looked up from reference TRBV5-1 and TRBJ2-3, is KAGVTQTPRYLIKTRGQQVTLSCSPISGHRSVSWYQQTPGQGLQFLFEYFSETQRNKGNFPGRFSGRQFSNSRSEMNVSTLELGDSALYLCASSTGTSGDTQYFGPGTRLTVL.

This chain joins TRBV28 and TRBJ2-5; maybe TRBD1 (6 bases). This CDR3 spans 15 amino acids. Germline lookup yields CDR1 MDHEN and CDR2 SYDVKM. Trimming stripped 4 bases from V and 2 bases from J, with 14 bases between. The CDR3 sequence: CASSYVDSSQETQYF. CDR3 nucleotide sequence: TGTGCCAGCAGTTACGTGGACAGCTCACAAGAGACCCAGTACTTC.

The sample holds a few counts of this clone. The chain has TRBV25-1 and TRBJ2-3; D unclear. Germline assignment: CDR1 MGHDK and CDR2 SYGVNS. The CDR3 contains 14 residues. V was cut by 1 base and J by 1 base, with 6 bases left in between. The CDR3 nucleotides are TGTGCCAGCAGTGAATTCACAGGCACAGATACGCAGTATTTT. Translated: CASSEFTGTDTQYF.

The chain joins TRBV5-4 to TRBJ2-1; TRBD2 matches at 11 bases. J gave up 7 bases and V 2 bases, and 11 bases lay outside the gene matches. The CDR3 consists of 17 residues. Germline V gene lookup returns CDR1 SGHNT and CDR2 YYREEE (reference sequence). The CDR3 nucleotides read TGTGCCAGCAGCTTACAGCCGGGACTAGCGGATCCAAATGAGCAGTTCTTC. It specifies CASSLQPGLADPNEQFF.

This clone has just a few counts. As DNA, the CDR3 is TGTGCCAGCAGCGCGGGACGGATGATCTACGAGCAGTACTTC. Its translation is CASSAGRMIYEQYF. The chain recombines TRBV2 with TRBJ2-7, with a possible D match to TRBD2 (6 bases). In germline, CDR1 is SNHLY, CDR2 FYNNEI. Between the trimmed V and J ends, which lost 6 bases and 3 bases, there was a span of 15 bases. The length of the CDR3 is 14 residues.

The V gene is TRBV15, the J gene TRBJ2-7; 7 nucleotides align to TRBD2. Per the germline V gene, CDR1 is LNHNV and CDR2 is YYDKDF (reference sequence). The CDR3 spans 15 residues. V lost 2 bases and J lost 1; bases outside the gene matches: 5. CDR3 bases: TGTGCCACCAGCAGATCCGGGACTACGTCCTACGAGCAGTACTTC. It encodes CATSRSGTTSYEQYF. The full variable domain, with the rest looked up from reference TRBV15 and TRBJ2-7, is DAMVIQNPRYQVTQFGKPVTLSCSQTLNHNVMYWYQQKSSQAPKLLFHYYDKDFNNEADTPDNFQSRRPNTSFCFLDIRSPGLGDTAMYLCATSRSGTTSYEQYFGPGTRLTVT.

This clone has just a few counts. The J gene is TRBJ1-5, the V gene TRBV5-6; D is possibly TRBD1 (6 bases). CDR1 is SGHDT and CDR2 is YYEEEE in the germline V gene. There are 14 residues in the CDR3. V lost 2 bases and J 6 bases, leaving 12 bases between the germline ends. CDR3 loop: CASSFWGPGQPQHF. DNA for the CDR3: TGTGCCAGCAGCTTTTGGGGGCCAGGTCAGCCCCAGCATTTT.

V and J are TRBV29-1 and TRBJ2-7; 7 bases line up with TRBD1. Germline CDR1 is SQVTM and CDR2 is ANQGSEA. The CDR3 spans 13 residues. The DNA for the CDR3 is TGCAGACACGGGACAGTGAGCTCCTACGAGCAGTACGTC. Translation: CRHGTVSSYEQYV.